The rows below give T cell receptor beta chains drawn from one sample of a study of blood T cell repertoires in COVID-19. The data were produced by immunoSEQ multiplex PCR, yet TCRdb's version contains in-frame clones alone and is incomplete. Of under 500,000 clones listed, roughly 85% were seen once; the top ten hold about 2.1%. The source material was PBMCs or T cells enriched from blood (not recorded which). The receptors were sampled from a woman younger than 30 with acute COVID-19. Each CDR3 is given with its conserved first and last residue. The order of the fields is clone size, V gene, D gene, J gene, CDR3 protein, CDR3 DNA. The D gene is left open where the match is weak. Not all rows give a size; the values are once, few, many and, for expanded clones, a class.

>NA|TRBV24-1|TRBD1|TRBJ1-2
CATRRTGHNGYTF
TGTGCCACCAGGAGGACAGGGCATAATGGCTACACCTTC
>once|TRBV28|TRBD1|TRBJ2-7
CASRPGTGGYEQYF
TGTGCCAGCAGGCCCGGGACAGGGGGCTACGAGCAGTACTTC
>NA|TRBV6-4|NA|TRBJ2-2
CASRAENTGELFF
TGTGCCAGCAGAGCGGAAAACACCGGGGAGCTGTTTTTT
>NA|TRBV7-2|TRBD1|TRBJ2-2
CASSTGQGASGELFF
TGTGCCAGCAGCACGGGACAGGGGGCTTCCGGGGAGCTGTTTTTT
>NA|TRBV2|TRBD2|TRBJ2-5
CASSDVTSVQETQYF
TGTGCCAGCAGTGACGTGACTAGCGTCCAAGAGACCCAGTACTTC
>once|TRBV25-1|NA|TRBJ2-2
CASSESRNTGELFF
TGTGCCAGCAGTGAATCCAGGAACACCGGGGAGCTGTTTTTT
>NA|TRBV5-4|NA|TRBJ2-3
CASSREASPRWYF
TGTGCCAGCAGCAGGGAGGCGTCACCGAGATGGTATTTT
>NA|TRBV2|NA|TRBJ1-5
CASKRGDQPQHF
TGTGCCAGCAAACGGGGAGATCAGCCCCAGCATTTT
>NA|TRBV7-8|TRBD1|TRBJ2-1
CASSFTGQAYNEQFF
TGTGCCAGCAGCTTTACGGGACAGGCCTACAATGAGCAGTTCTTC
>NA|TRBV4-1|TRBD2|TRBJ2-1
CASSQDPWTSGYNEQFF
TGCGCCAGCAGCCAAGATCCTTGGACTAGCGGCTACAATGAGCAGTTCTTC
>NA|TRBV4-3|TRBD1|TRBJ2-7
CASSRGQGPYEQYF
TGCGCCAGCAGCCGGGGACAGGGGCCCTACGAGCAGTACTTC
>once|TRBV10-1|NA|TRBJ2-7
CASPGQGGSYEQYF
TGCGCCAGTCCCGGGCAGGGGGGCTCCTACGAGCAGTACTTC
>NA|TRBV4-1|NA|TRBJ1-5
CASSHPGLNQPQHF
TGCGCCAGCAGCCACCCAGGGCTCAATCAGCCCCAGCATTTT